A single sample gave rise to the 2 T cell receptor beta chains below, sequenced in a study of cytotoxic CD8 clonotypes in ibrutinib-treated CLL. The table came from immunoSEQ multiplex PCR; TCRdb's copy has only in-frame clones and leaves some out. This sample carries 330,000 or so clones, 67% of them seen once, and the ten largest clones take roughly 6.3%. The sample consisted of PBMCs, taken after 36 months of ibrutinib treatment. These receptor sequences come from a human donor with chronic lymphocytic leukemia.

This clone was detected a few times. V gene TRBV4-3 combines with J gene TRBJ1-2; D is undetermined. The CDR3 consists of 12 residues. V lost 0 bases and J lost 8, with 7 bases in between. The germline CDR1 and CDR2 sequences are LGHNA and YSLEER. The CDR3 loop is CASSQETLGYTF. Here the CDR3 DNA reads TGCGCCAGCAGCCAAGAAACTCTCGGCTACACCTTC.

This chain uses TRBV11-2 with TRBJ1-1, with no clear D. The CDR3 is 12 residues long. Germline CDR1 and CDR2: SGHAT and FQNNGV. Trimming left V 3 bases short and J 4 bases short, with 6 bases between. CDR3 amino acids: CASSFRGTEAFF. CDR3 coding DNA: TGTGCCAGCAGCTTCCGGGGCACTGAAGCTTTCTTT.